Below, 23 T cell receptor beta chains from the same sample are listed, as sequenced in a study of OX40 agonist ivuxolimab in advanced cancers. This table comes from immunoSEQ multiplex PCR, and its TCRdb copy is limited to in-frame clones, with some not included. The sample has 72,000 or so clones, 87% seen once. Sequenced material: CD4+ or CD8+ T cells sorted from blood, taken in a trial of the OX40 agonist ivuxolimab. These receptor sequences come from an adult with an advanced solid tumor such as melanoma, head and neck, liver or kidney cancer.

CDR3: CAIRSIGRGNEQFF. DNA for the CDR3: TGTGCCATCAGATCGATCGGGAGGGGCAATGAGCAGTTCTTC. The chain combines TRBV10-3 with TRBJ2-1, with 8 bases aligning to TRBD2. V lost 6 bases and J lost 6; bases outside the gene matches: 7. The CDR3 totals 14 residues. In germline, CDR1 is ENHRY, CDR2 SYGVKD.

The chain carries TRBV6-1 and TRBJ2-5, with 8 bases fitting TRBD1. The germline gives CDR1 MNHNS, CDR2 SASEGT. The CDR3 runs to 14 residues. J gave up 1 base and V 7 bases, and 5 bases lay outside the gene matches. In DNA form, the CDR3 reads TGTGCCAGCACCCTCGGACAGGGCCAAGAGACCCAGTACTTC. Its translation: CASTLGQGQETQYF.

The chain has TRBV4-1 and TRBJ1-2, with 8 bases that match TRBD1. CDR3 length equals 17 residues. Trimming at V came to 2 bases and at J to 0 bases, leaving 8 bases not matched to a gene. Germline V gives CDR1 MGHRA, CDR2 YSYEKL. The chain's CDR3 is CASSQRTGPLANYGYTF. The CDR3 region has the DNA TGCGCCAGCAGCCAACGGACAGGGCCCCTAGCTAACTATGGCTACACCTTC.

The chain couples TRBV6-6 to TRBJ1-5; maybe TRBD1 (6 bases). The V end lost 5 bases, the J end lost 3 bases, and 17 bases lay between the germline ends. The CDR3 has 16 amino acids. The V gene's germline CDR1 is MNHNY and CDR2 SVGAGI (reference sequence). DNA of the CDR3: TGTGCCAGCAGTCCCCCTACGGGGGCTAACAATCAGCCCCAGCATTTT. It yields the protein CASSPPTGANNQPQHF.

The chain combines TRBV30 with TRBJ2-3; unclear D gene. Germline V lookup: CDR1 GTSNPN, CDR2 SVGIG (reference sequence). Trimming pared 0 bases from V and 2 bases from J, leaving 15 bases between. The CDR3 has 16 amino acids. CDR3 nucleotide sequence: TGTGCCTGGAGTGTAGGGCAGCGTCCCTACACAGATACGCAGTATTTT. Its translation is CAWSVGQRPYTDTQYF.

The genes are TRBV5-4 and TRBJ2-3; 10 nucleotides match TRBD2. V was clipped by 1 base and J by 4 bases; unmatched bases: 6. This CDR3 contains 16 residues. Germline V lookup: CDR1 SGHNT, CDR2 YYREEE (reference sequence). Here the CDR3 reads CASSLKLAGISDTQYF. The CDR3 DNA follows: TGTGCCAGCAGCTTGAAACTAGCGGGAATTTCAGATACGCAGTATTTT.

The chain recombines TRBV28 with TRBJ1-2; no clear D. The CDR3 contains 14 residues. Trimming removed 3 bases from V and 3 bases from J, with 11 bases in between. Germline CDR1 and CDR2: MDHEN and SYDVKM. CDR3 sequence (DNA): TGTGCCAGCAGTTTTCGGAGTGAAGACTATGGCTACACCTTC. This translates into CASSFRSEDYGYTF.

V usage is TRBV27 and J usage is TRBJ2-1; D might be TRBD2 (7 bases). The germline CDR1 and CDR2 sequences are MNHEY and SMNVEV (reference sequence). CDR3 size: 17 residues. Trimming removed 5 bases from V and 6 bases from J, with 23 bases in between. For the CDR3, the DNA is TGTGCCAGCAGTACCCCCTCTCGAGGGGGGGGGCTCAATGAGCAGTTCTTC. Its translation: CASSTPSRGGGLNEQFF.

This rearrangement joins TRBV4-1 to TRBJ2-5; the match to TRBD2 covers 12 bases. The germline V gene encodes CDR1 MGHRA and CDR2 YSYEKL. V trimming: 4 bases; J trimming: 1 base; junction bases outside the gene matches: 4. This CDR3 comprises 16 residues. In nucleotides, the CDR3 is TGCGCCAGCAGCCCTTGGACTAGCGGGGCCCAAGAGACCCAGTACTTC. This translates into CASSPWTSGAQETQYF.

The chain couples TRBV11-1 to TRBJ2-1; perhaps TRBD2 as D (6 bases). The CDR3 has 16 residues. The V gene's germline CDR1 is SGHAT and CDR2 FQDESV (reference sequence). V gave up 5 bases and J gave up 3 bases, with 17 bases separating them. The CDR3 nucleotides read TGTGCCAGCAGCCGAGGCGGGGATAATGGCTACAATGAGCAGTTCTTC. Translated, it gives CASSRGGDNGYNEQFF. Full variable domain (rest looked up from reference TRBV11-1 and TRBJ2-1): EAEVAQSPRYKITEKSQAVAFWCDPISGHATLYWYRQILGQGPELLVQFQDESVVDDSQLPKDRFSAERLKGVDSTLKIQPAELGDSAMYLCASSRGGDNGYNEQFFGPGTRLTVL.

CDR3 in DNA: TGCAGCGTTGAAGGGGGACAACCCGTCTTGTTAGATACGCAGTATTTT. Translated: CSVEGGQPVLLDTQYF. The rearrangement links TRBV29-1 to TRBJ2-3; TRBD1 is a possible D gene (6 bases). CDR1 SQVTM and CDR2 ANQGSEA come from the germline V gene. CDR3 length: 16 residues. V lost 1 base and J lost 5, with 19 bases in between.

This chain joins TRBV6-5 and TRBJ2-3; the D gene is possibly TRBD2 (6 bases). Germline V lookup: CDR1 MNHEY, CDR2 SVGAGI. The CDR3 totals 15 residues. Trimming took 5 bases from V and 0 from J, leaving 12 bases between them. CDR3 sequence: CASSRTGESTDTQYF. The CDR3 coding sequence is TGTGCCAGCAGTCGAACGGGGGAAAGCACAGATACGCAGTATTTT.

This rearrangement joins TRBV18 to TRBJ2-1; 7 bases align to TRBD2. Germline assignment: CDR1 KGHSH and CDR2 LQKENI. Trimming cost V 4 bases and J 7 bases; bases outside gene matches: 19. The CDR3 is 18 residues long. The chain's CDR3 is CASSRGLLRGGERNEQFF. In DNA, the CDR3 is TGTGCCAGCTCACGCGGTCTGCTCCGGGGAGGGGAGAGGAATGAGCAGTTCTTC.

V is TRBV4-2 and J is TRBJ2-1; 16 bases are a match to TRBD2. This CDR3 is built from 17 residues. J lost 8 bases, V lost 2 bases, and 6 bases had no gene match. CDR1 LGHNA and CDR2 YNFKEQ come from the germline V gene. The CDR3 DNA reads TGTGCCAGCAGCCAACCGGGACTAGCGGGAGGGGGAGATGAGCAGTTCTTC. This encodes CASSQPGLAGGGDEQFF.

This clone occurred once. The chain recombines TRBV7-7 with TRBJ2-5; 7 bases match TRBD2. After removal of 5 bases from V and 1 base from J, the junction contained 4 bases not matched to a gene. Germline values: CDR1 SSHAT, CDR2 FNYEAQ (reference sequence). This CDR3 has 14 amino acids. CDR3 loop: CASSKGGVQETQYF. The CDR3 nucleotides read TGTGCCAGCAGCAAGGGAGGGGTCCAAGAGACCCAGTACTTC.

CDR3 in amino acids: CASSQGSAGGRTDTQYF. The CDR3 nucleotides are TGCGCCAGCAGCCAAGGATCAGCGGGAGGACGTACAGATACGCAGTATTTT. V usage is TRBV4-1 and J usage is TRBJ2-3; 9 positions agree with TRBD2. Per germline, CDR1 MGHRA and CDR2 YSYEKL. V lost 1 base and J lost 3; bases outside the gene matches: 8. This CDR3 is 17 amino acids long.

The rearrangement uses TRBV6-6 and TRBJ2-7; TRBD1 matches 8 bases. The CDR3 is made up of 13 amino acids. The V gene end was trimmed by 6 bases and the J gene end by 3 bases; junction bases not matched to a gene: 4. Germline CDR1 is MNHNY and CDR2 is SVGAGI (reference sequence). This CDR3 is CASRPGQGYEQYF. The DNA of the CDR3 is TGTGCCAGCAGACCCGGACAGGGCTACGAGCAGTACTTC.

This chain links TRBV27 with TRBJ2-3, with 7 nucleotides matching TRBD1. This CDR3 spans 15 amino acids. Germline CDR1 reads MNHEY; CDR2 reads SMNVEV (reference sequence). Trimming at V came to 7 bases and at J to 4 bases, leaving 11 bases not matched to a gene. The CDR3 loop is CASTALNRGADTQYF. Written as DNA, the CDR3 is TGTGCCAGCACGGCCCTAAACAGGGGAGCAGATACGCAGTATTTT.

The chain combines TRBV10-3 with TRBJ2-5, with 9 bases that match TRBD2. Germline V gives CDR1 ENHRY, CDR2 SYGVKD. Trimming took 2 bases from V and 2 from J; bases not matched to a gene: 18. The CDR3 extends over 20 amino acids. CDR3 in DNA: TGTGCCATCAGTGAGCTTGGCGCGGGAGGGCCGGAACCCCCTCAAGAGACCCAGTACTTC. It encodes CAISELGAGGPEPPQETQYF.

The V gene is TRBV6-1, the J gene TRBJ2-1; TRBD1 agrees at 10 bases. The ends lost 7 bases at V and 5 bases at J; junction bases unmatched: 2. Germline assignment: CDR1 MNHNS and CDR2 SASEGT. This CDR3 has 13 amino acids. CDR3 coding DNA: TGTGCCAGCAATGGACAGGGGGACAATGAGCAGTTCTTC. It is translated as CASNGQGDNEQFF.

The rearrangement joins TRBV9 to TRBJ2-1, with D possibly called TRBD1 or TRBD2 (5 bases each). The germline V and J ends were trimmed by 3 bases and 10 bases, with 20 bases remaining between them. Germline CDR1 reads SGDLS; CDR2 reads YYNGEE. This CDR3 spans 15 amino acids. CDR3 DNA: TGTGCCAGCAGCGAGGGGAGTAACACGGACGGGGAGCAGTTCTTC. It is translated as CASSEGSNTDGEQFF.

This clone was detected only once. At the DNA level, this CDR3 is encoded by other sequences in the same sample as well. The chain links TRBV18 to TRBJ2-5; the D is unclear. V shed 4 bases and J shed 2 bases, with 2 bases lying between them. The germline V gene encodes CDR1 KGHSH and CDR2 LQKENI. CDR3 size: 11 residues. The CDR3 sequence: CASSLQETQYF. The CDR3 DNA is TGTGCCAGCTCACTACAAGAGACCCAGTACTTC.

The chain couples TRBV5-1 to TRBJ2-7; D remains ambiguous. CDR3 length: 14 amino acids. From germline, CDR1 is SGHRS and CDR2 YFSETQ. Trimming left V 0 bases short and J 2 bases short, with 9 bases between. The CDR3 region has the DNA TGCGCCAGCAGCTTGGCCGGGTCACCCTACGAGCAGTACTTC. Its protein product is CASSLAGSPYEQYF. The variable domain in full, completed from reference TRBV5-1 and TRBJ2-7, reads KAGVTQTPRYLIKTRGQQVTLSCSPISGHRSVSWYQQTPGQGLQFLFEYFSETQRNKGNFPGRFSGRQFSNSRSEMNVSTLELGDSALYLCASSLAGSPYEQYFGPGTRLTVT.